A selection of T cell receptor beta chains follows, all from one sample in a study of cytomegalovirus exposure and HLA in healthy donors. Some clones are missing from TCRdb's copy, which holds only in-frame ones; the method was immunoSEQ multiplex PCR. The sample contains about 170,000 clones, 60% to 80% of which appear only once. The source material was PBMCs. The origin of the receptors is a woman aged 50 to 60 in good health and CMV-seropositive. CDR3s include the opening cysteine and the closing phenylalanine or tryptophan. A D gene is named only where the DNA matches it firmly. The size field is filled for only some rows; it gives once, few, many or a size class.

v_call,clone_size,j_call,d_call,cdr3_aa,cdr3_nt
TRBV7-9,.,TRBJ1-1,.,CASSFTTTGSRSVEAFF,TGTGCCAGCAGCTTCACGACCACAGGGTCCCGTTCTGTCGAAGCTTTCTTT
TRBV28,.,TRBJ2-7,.,CASRSLGHHMYEQYF,TGTGCCAGCAGGTCCCTGGGACACCACATGTACGAGCAGTACTTC
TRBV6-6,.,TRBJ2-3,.,CASSYQSDTQYF,TGTGCCAGCAGTTACCAGTCAGATACGCAGTATTTT
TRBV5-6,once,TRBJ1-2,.,CASSPGVRPLYGYTF,TGTGCCAGCAGCCCCGGGGTACGGCCGCTCTATGGCTACACCTTC
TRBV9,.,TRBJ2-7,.,CASSPHPDWSYEQYF,TGTGCCAGCAGCCCCCACCCGGACTGGTCCTACGAGCAGTACTTC
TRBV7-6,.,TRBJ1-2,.,CASSLLIGQGNYGYTF,TGTGCCAGCAGCTTACTTATCGGTCAGGGTAACTATGGCTACACCTTC
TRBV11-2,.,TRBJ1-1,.,CASSWTVSHQNTEAFF,TGTGCCAGCAGCTGGACAGTCAGTCACCAGAACACTGAAGCTTTCTTT
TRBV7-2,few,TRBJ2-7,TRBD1,CRGRSYEQYF,TGCAGGGGGAGATCCTACGAGCAGTACTTC
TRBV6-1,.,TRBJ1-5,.,CASSEAEGEGNQPQHF,TGTGCCAGCAGTGAAGCGGAGGGTGAGGGCAATCAGCCCCAGCATTTT
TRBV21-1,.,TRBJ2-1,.,CASGRTKGAREQFF,TGTGCCAGCGGCCGGACTAAAGGGGCCCGGGAGCAGTTCTTC
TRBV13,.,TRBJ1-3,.,CASSLGPGSGNTIYF,TGTGCCAGCAGCTTAGGCCCGGGCTCTGGAAACACCATATATTTT
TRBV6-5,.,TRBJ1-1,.,CASSYPENTEAFF,TGTGCCAGCAGTTACCCAGAGAACACTGAAGCTTTCTTT
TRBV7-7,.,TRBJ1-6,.,CASSPGRNSPLHF,TGTGCTAGCAGCCCGGGTCGGAATTCACCCCTCCACTTT
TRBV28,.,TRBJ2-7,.,CASSITSTPTSEQYF,TGTGCCAGCAGTATCACCTCCACCCCTACTTCCGAGCAGTACTTC
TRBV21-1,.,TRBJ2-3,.,CASGAGTNYTDTQYF,TGTGCCAGCGGGGCCGGGACTAATTACACAGATACGCAGTATTTT
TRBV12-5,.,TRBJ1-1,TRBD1,CASGRDRNTEAFF,TGTGCTAGTGGTAGGGACAGGAACACTGAAGCTTTCTTT
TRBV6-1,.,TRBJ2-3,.,CASSEAASRGTDTQYF,TGTGCCAGCAGTGAAGCGGCTAGCCGGGGCACAGATACGCAGTATTTT
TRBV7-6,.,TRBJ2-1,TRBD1,CASSRGQGELVRYNEQFF,TGTGCCAGCAGCCGAGGACAGGGAGAGTTAGTTCGTTACAATGAGCAGTTCTTC
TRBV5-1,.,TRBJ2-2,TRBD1,CASSPLGQGLSNTGELFF,TGCGCCAGCAGCCCGTTAGGACAGGGGTTATCCAACACCGGGGAGCTGTTTTTT
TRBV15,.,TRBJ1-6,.,CATSRDPRINSPLHF,TGTGCCACCAGCAGAGATCCGAGGATTAATTCACCCCTCCACTTT
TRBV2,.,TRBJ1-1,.,CASSRQGMYTEAFF,TGTGCCAGCAGTCGGCAGGGTATGTACACTGAAGCTTTCTTT
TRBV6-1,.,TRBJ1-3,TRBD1,CASSEMDRASSGNTIYF,TGTGCCAGCAGTGAAATGGACAGGGCCTCCTCTGGAAACACCATATATTTT
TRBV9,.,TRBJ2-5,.,CASSVGTRQETQYF,TGTGCCAGCAGCGTTGGGACTCGGCAAGAGACCCAGTACTTC
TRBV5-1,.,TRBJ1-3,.,CASSLVSGSGNTIYF,TGCGCCAGCAGCTTGGTTTCGGGGTCTGGAAACACCATATATTTT
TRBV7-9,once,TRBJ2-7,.,CASSSPDSNYEQYF,TGTGCCAGCAGCTCGCCGGACTCAAACTACGAGCAGTACTTC
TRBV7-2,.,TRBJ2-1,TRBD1,CASSLGQGAYNEQFF,TGTGCCAGCAGCTTAGGACAGGGGGCCTACAATGAGCAGTTCTTC
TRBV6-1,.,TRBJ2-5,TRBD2,CASSEALGLAGSETQYF,TGTGCCAGCAGTGAAGCGCTGGGACTAGCGGGGTCGGAGACCCAGTACTTC
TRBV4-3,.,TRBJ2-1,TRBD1,CASSRMGQASYNEQFF,TGCGCCAGCAGCCGGATGGGACAGGCCTCCTACAATGAGCAGTTCTTC
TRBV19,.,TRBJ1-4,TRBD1,CASSTMGQGGGELFF,TGTGCCAGTAGTACGATGGGACAGGGGGGCGGTGAACTGTTTTTT
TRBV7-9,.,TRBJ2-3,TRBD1,CASSIQGALGDTQYF,TGTGCCAGCAGCATACAGGGGGCTCTGGGAGATACGCAGTATTTT
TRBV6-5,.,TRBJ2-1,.,CASSYAAEYYNEQFF,TGTGCCAGCAGTTACGCGGCCGAATATTACAATGAGCAGTTCTTC
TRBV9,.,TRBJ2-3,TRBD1,CASSDRSGQGTDTQYF,TGTGCCAGCAGCGACAGATCGGGACAGGGGACAGATACGCAGTATTTT
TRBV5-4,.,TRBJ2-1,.,CASSWDGGSGRSYNEQFF,TGTGCCAGCAGCTGGGATGGTGGATCCGGGAGATCCTACAATGAGCAGTTCTTC
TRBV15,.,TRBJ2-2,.,CATSLDTGTNTGELFF,TGTGCCACCTCTCTAGATACAGGCACGAACACCGGGGAGCTGTTTTTT
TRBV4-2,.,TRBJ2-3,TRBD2,CASSRRLAGGQGPDTQYF,TGTGCCAGCAGCCGAAGACTAGCGGGAGGCCAAGGGCCAGATACGCAGTATTTT
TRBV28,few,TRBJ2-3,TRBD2,CASSSSGGAQVDTQYF,TGTGCCAGCAGTTCTAGCGGGGGGGCCCAGGTAGATACGCAGTATTTT
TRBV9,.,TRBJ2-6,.,CASSDADLGISGANVLTF,TGTGCCAGCAGCGATGCAGATCTGGGCATCTCTGGGGCCAACGTCCTGACTTTC
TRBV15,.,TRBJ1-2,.,CATTPDRSNYGYTF,TGTGCCACCACCCCGGACAGATCCAACTATGGCTACACCTTC
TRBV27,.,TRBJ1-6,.,CASSLRVDSPLHF,TGTGCCAGCAGCCTACGAGTGGATTCACCCCTCCACTTT
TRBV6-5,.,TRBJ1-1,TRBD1,CASSYLGTAYTEAFF,TGTGCCAGCAGTTACCTCGGGACAGCCTACACTGAAGCTTTCTTT
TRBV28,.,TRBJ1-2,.,CASSFRGLNGYTF,TGTGCCAGCAGTTTTAGGGGTCTTAATGGCTACACCTTC
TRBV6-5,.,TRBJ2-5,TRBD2,CASHRTSGGETQYF,TGTGCCAGCCACCGGACTAGCGGGGGAGAGACCCAGTACTTC
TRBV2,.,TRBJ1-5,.,CASSEFGSGFITQPQHF,.
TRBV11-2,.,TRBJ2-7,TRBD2,CASSSSGTSGLLEQYF,TGTGCCAGCAGCTCCTCGGGGACTAGCGGCCTTTTGGAGCAGTACTTC
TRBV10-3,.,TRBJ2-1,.,CAIRLANEQFF,TGTGCCATCAGGCTAGCGAATGAGCAGTTCTTC
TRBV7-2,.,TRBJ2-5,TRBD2,CASSLGSLAGQETQYF,TGTGCCAGCAGCTTGGGGTCACTAGCGGGGCAAGAGACCCAGTACTTC
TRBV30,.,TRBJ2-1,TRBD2,CAWDRGGLGEQFF,TGTGCCTGGGACCGGGGGGGCTTGGGTGAGCAGTTCTTC
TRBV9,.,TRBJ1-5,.,CASSVDGLYQPQHF,TGTGCCAGCAGCGTAGACGGTCTCTATCAGCCCCAGCATTTT
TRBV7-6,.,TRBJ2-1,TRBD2,CASSLSGGAWNEQFF,TGTGCCAGCAGCTTAAGCGGGGGGGCTTGGAATGAGCAGTTCTTC
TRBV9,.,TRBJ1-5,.,CASGNRGNQPQHF,TGTGCCAGCGGGAACAGGGGCAATCAGCCCCAGCATTTT
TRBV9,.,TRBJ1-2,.,CASSVVGGYGYTF,TGTGCCAGCAGCGTAGTGGGAGGCTATGGCTACACCTTC